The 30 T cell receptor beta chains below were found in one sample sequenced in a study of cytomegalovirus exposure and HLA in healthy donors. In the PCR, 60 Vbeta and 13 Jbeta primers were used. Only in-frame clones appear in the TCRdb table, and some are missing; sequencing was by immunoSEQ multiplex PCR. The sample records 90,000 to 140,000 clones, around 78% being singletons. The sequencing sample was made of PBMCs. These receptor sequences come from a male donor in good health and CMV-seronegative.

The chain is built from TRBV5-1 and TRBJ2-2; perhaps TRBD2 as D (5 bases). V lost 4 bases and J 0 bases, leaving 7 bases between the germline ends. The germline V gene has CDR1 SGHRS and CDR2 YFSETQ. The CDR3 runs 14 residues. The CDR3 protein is CASSPGSNTGELFF. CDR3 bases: TGCGCCAGCAGCCCGGGGTCGAACACCGGGGAGCTGTTTTTT. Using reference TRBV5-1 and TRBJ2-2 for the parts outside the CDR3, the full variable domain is KAGVTQTPRYLIKTRGQQVTLSCSPISGHRSVSWYQQTPGQGLQFLFEYFSETQRNKGNFPGRFSGRQFSNSRSEMNVSTLELGDSALYLCASSPGSNTGELFFGEGSRLTVL.

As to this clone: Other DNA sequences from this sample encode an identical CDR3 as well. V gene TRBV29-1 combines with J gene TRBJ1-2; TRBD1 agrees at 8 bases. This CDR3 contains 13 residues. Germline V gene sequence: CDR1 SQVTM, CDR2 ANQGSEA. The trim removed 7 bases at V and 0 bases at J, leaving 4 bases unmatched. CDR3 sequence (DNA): TGCAGCGGAGGACAGGGCGCTAACTATGGCTACACCTTC. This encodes CSGGQGANYGYTF.

The CDR3 protein is CASSQAKNRTGNTEAFF. For the CDR3, the DNA is TGCGCCAGCAGCCAAGCTAAAAACAGGACGGGGAACACTGAAGCTTTCTTT. J is TRBJ1-1 and V is TRBV4-1; a possible D gene is TRBD1 (5 bases). The CDR3 consists of 17 residues. Germline CDR1 MGHRA, CDR2 YSYEKL. Trimming removed 1 base from V and 1 base from J, with 16 bases in between.

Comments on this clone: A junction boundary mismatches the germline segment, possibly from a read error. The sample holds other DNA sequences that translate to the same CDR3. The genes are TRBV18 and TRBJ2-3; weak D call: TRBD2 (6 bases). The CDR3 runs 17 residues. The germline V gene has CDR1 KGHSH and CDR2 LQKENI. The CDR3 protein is CASSPLATRVERDTQYF. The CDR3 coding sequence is TGTGCCAGCTCGCCACTAGCCACGCGGGTAGAGAGAGATACGCAGTATTTT.

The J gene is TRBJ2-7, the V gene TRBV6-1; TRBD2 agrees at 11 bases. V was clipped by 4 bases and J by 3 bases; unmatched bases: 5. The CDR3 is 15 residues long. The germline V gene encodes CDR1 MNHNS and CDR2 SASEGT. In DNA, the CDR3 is TGTGCCAGCAGTGGGAGACTAGCGGGATACTACGAGCAGTACTTC. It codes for CASSGRLAGYYEQYF.

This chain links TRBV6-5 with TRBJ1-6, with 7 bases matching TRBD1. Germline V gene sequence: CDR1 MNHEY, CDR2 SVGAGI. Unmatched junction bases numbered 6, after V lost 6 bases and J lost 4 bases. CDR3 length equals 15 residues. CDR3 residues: CASRQGPEYNSPLHF. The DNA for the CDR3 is TGTGCCAGCAGACAGGGGCCGGAGTATAATTCACCCCTCCACTTT.

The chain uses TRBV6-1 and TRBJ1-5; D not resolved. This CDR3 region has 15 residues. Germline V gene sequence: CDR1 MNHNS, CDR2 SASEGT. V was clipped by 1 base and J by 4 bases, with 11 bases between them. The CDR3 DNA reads TGTGCCAGCAGTGAAGGATTCAGAGCGAATCAGCCCCAGCATTTT. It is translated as CASSEGFRANQPQHF.

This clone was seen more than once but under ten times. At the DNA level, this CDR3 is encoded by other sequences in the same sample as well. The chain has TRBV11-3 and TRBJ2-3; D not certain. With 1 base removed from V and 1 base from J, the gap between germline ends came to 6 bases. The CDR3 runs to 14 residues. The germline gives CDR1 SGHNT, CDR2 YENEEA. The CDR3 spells CASSLVSGTDTQYF. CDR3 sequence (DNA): TGTGCCAGCAGCTTAGTCAGCGGCACAGATACGCAGTATTTT.

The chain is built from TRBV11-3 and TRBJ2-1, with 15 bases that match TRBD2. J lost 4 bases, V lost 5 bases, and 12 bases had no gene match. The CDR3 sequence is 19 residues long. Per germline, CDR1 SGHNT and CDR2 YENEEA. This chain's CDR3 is CASSVRTGLAGGSYNEQFF. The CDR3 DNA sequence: TGTGCCAGCAGCGTAAGGACGGGACTAGCGGGAGGATCTTACAATGAGCAGTTCTTC.

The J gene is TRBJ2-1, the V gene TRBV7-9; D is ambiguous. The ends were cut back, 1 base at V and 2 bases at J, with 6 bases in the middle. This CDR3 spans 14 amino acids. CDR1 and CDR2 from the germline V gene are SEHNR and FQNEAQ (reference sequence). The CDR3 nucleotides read TGTGCCAGCAGCTTAGTACTAACCTACAATGAGCAGTTCTTC. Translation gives CASSLVLTYNEQFF.

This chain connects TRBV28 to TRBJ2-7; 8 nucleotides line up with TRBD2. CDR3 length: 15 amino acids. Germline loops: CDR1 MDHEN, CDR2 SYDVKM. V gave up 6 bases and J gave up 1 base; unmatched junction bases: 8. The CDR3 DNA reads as TGTGCCAGCAGCCCGAGGACTAGCCGGTCCTACGAGCAGTACTTC. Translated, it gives CASSPRTSRSYEQYF. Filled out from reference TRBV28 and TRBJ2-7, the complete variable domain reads DVKVTQSSRYLVKRTGEKVFLECVQDMDHENMFWYRQDPGLGLRLIYFSYDVKMKEKGDIPEGYSVSREKKERFSLILESASTNQTSMYLCASSPRTSRSYEQYFGPGTRLTVT.

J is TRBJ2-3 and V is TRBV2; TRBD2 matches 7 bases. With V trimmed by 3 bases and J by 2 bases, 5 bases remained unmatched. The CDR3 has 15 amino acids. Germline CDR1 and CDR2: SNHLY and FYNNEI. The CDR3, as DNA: TGTGCCAGCAGTGACCTAGCGGACCTCACAGATACGCAGTATTTT. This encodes CASSDLADLTDTQYF.

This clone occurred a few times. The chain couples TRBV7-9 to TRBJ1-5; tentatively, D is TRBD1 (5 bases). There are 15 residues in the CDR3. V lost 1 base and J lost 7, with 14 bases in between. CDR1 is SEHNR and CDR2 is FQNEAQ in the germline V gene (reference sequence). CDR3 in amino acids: CASSLGGGSNQPQHF. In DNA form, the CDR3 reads TGTGCCAGCAGCTTAGGGGGGGGATCGAACCAGCCCCAGCATTTT.

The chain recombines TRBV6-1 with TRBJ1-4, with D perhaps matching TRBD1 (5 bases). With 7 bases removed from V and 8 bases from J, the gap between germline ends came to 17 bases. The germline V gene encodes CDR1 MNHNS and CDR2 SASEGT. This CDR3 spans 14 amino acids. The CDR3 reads CASKWQGGREKLFF. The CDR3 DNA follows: TGTGCCAGCAAGTGGCAGGGAGGGAGGGAAAAACTGTTTTTT.

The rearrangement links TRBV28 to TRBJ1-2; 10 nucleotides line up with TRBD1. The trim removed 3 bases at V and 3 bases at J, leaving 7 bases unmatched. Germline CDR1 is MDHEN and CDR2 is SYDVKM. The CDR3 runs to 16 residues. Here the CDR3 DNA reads TGTGCCAGCAGTTTGGTCCCCGGGACAGGGGACTATGGCTACACCTTC. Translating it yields CASSLVPGTGDYGYTF.

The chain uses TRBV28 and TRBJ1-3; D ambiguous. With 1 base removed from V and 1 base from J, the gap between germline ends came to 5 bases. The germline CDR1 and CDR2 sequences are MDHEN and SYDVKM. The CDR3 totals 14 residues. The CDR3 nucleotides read TGTGCCAGCAGTTTATACAGATCTGGAAACACCATATATTTT. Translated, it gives CASSLYRSGNTIYF.

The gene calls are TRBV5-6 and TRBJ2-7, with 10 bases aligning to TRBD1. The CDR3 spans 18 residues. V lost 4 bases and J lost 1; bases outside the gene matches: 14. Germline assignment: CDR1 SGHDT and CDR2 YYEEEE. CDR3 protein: CASSRLAGTGEPSYEQYF. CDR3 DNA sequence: TGTGCCAGCAGCCGGTTGGCCGGGACAGGGGAACCATCCTACGAGCAGTACTTC.

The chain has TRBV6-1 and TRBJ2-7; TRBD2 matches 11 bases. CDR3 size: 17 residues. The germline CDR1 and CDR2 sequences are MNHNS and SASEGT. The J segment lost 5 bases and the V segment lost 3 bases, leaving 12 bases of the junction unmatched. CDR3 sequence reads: CASSDQSTSGMPHEQYF. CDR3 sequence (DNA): TGTGCCAGCAGTGACCAATCGACTAGCGGGATGCCTCACGAGCAGTACTTC.

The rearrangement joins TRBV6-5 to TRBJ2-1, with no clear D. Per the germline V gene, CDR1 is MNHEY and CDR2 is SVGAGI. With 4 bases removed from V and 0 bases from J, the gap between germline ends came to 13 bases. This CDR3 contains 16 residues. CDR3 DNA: TGTGCCAGCAGTTCCGACTCAGTGGGCTCCTACAATGAGCAGTTCTTC. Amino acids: CASSSDSVGSYNEQFF.

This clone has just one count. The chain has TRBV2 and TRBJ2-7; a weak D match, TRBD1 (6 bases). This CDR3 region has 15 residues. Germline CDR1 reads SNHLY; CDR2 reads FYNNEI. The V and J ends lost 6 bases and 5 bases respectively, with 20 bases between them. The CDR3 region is CASRAKRNPGDEQYF. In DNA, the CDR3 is TGTGCCAGCAGGGCTAAGCGGAACCCAGGGGACGAGCAGTACTTC.

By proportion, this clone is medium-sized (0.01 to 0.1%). The CDR3 loop reads CASSQSYSYNEQFF. The CDR3 bases are TGTGCCAGCAGTCAAAGCTACTCCTACAATGAGCAGTTCTTC. This rearrangement joins TRBV7-8 to TRBJ2-1; no clear D. The V end was cut by 6 bases, the J end by 0 bases, with 9 bases between. CDR1 is SGHVS and CDR2 is FQNEAQ in the germline V gene. The CDR3 spans 14 residues. Together with reference TRBV7-8 and TRBJ2-1, the CDR3 gives the full variable domain: GAGVSQSPRYKVAKRGQDVALRCDPISGHVSLFWYQQALGQGPEFLTYFQNEAQLDKSGLPSDRFFAERPEGSVSTLKIQRTQQEDSAVYLCASSQSYSYNEQFFGPGTRLTVL.

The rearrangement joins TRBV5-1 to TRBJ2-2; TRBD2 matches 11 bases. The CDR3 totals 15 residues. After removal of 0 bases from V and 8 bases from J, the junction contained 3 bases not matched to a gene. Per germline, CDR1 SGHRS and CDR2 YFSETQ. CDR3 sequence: CASSLGLAGQGELFF. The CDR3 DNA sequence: TGCGCCAGCAGCTTGGGACTAGCGGGGCAGGGGGAGCTGTTTTTT.

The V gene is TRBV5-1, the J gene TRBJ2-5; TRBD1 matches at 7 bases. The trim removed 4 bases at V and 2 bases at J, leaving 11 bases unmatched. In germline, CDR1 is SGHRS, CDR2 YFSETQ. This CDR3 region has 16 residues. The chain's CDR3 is CASSLPTGQSQETQYF. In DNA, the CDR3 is TGCGCCAGCAGCCTACCCACGGGACAGTCGCAAGAGACCCAGTACTTC.

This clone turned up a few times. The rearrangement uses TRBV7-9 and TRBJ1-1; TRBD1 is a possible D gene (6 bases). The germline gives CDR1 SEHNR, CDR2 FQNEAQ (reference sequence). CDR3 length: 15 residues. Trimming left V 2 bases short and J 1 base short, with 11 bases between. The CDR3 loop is CASSLRAGANTEAFF. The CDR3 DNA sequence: TGTGCCAGCAGCTTAAGGGCAGGGGCGAACACTGAAGCTTTCTTT.

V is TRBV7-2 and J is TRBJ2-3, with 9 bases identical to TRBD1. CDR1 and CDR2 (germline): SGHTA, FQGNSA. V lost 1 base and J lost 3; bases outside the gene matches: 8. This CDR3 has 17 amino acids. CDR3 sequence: CASSLVGGQGATDTQYF. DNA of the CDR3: TGTGCCAGCAGCTTAGTTGGGGGACAGGGAGCGACAGATACGCAGTATTTT.

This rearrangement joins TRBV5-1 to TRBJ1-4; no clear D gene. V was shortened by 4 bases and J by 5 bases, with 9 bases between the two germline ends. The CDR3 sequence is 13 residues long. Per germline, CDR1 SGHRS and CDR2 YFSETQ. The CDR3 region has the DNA TGCGCCAGCAGCCCCGAGCACAATGAAAAACTGTTTTTT. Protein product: CASSPEHNEKLFF.

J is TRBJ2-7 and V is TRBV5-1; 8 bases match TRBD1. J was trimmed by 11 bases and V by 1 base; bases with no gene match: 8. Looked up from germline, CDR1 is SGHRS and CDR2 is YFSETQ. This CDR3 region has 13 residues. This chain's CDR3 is CASSLLGQGMEYF. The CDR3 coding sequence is TGCGCCAGCAGCTTGTTAGGACAGGGTATGGAGTACTTC.

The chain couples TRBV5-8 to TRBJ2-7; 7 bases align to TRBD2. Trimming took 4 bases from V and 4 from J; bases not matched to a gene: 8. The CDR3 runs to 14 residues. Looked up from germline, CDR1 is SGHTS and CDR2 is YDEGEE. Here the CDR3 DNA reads TGTGCCAGCAGCCAACGGGACGGGGGGTACGAGCAGTACTTC. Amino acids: CASSQRDGGYEQYF.

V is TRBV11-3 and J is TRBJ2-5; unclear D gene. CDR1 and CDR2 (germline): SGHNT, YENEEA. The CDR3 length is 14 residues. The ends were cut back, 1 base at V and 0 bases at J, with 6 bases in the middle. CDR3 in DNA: TGTGCCAGCAGCTTAGCAGATTACCAAGAGACCCAGTACTTC. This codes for CASSLADYQETQYF.

The chain's CDR3 is CASSDGGTYEQYF. As DNA, the CDR3 is TGTGCCAGCAGTGACGGGGGAACCTACGAGCAGTACTTC. This chain links TRBV2 with TRBJ2-7, with D perhaps TRBD2 (6 bases). This CDR3 comprises 13 residues. V was shortened by 3 bases and J by 2 bases, with 8 bases between the two germline ends. Germline V gene data show CDR1 as SNHLY and CDR2 as FYNNEI.